This T cell receptor beta chain derives from a study of blood T cell repertoires in COVID-19. Study as a whole: Spain, Italy and the United States supplied samples that represented acute and convalescent COVID-19. Sources were T cells, B-cell-depleted T cells, or PBMCs; the material itself was cDNA or gDNA.

The CDR3 spans 12 residues. V was clipped by 7 bases and J by 3 bases; unmatched bases: 3. The germline V gene encodes CDR1 SGHRS and CDR2 YFSETQ. Study processing details: Quantification of nucleated cells was approximated via reference gene primer amplification. The repertoire was sequenced with immunoSEQ multiplex PCR; TCRdb's copy has only in-frame clones and lacks some. Clone size and the V and J calls come from that table; the DNA yielded D and trimming. The profile shows about 160,000 clones, around 77% of them singletons. Sample: peripheral blood. This receptor was obtained from a man aged 70 or older with acute or convalescent COVID-19. The chain has TRBV5-1 and TRBJ1-1; 7 bases agree with TRBD1. CDR3 coding DNA: TGCGCCAGCCGGGACAGTTACACTGAAGCTTTCTTT. It specifies CASRDSYTEAFF.